This T cell receptor (beta chain) was identified in a study of blood T cells in healthy people across ages. Study-wide points: Naive T cell percentage and TCR beta diversity correlated strongly. Diversity estimates drawn from one million T cells were deemed underestimates. TCR beta diversity, measured per million T cells, fell in a roughly linear way with age. Greater diversity and more naive CD4+ cells were seen in long-lived donors than in aged donors.

A J-beta primer mix and a sample-barcoded 5' primer were used in a second PCR of about 7 to 12 cycles. A single record per CDR3 protein comes from TCRdb applying MiXCR to the 5' RACE reads. The top ten clones hold 15% to 20% of a sample with 790,000 or so distinct CDR3 sequences, around 50% of them seen once. Points on this clonotype: Its cognate antigen is unknown.

With V trimmed by 1 base and J by 7 bases, 7 bases remained unmatched. The CDR3 extends over 16 amino acids. Germline lookup yields CDR1 SEHNR and CDR2 FQNEAQ (reference sequence). The sequencing input was blood. This TCR was recovered from a man older than 75 in good health. The rearrangement joins TRBV7-9 to TRBJ2-1; TRBD2 matches at 10 bases. In DNA form, the CDR3 reads TGTGCCAGCAGCTTAGGAGCGGGAGGGCCGGGAAATGAGCAGTTCTTC. This translates into CASSLGAGGPGNEQFF.